Below, one TCR beta chain is given with its context. Its antigen is unidentified. The data are from a study of cytotoxic CD8 clonotypes in ibrutinib-treated CLL. Whole-study findings and limits: The study found public clonotypes uncommon, contracting or stable on treatment.

Clones were sequenced by immunoSEQ multiplex PCR, and TCRdb holds only the in-frame ones, with some missing. The table has about 140,000 clones, about 84% seen once. The CDR3 spans 17 residues. Germline lookup yields CDR1 KGHSH and CDR2 LQKENI. V shed 4 bases and J shed 3 bases, with 18 bases lying between them. From cryopreserved PBMCs came 1.5 to 2.5 micrograms of genomic DNA used for TCR beta libraries. The TCR sequence derives from a human donor with chronic lymphocytic leukemia. The rearrangement links TRBV18 to TRBJ1-4; D possibly corresponds to TRBD1 (5 bases). The sample was PBMCs, taken after 36 months of ibrutinib treatment. CDR3 sequence reads: CASSLATVYTANEKLFF. CDR3 nucleotides: TGTGCCAGCTCACTAGCGACAGTCTACACTGCTAATGAAAAACTGTTTTTT.